This T cell receptor (beta chain) comes out of a study of blood T cells in healthy people across ages. This clonotype showed up just a few times. Isolated per sample were at least 6 million PBMCs. J was trimmed by 6 bases and V by 5 bases; bases with no gene match: 7. The CDR3 runs to 13 residues. Germline values: CDR1 GTSNPN, CDR2 SVGIG (reference sequence). Alongside a J-beta primer mix, a sample-barcoded 5' primer served in a second PCR lasting roughly 7 to 12 cycles. TCRdb reprocessed the 5' RACE reads with MiXCR, giving one entry per CDR3 protein. Of 1.5 million to 2 million distinct CDR3 sequences in the sample, about 35% are singletons; the top ten hold 11%.

The chain recombines TRBV30 with TRBJ1-1, with 9 bases matching TRBD1. Sequenced sample: blood. This clonotype was sampled from a woman aged 25 to 39 in good health. The CDR3 is CAWVGQGDPEAFF. The CDR3 DNA reads TGTGCCTGGGTGGGACAGGGCGACCCTGAAGCTTTCTTT.